The TCR beta chain described here comes from a study of shared clonotypes between healthy human individuals (dated by TCRdb to about 2020). Some background on the complete study: The cohort included three men and a couple of women between 18 and 49 years of age. Per donor, three plates each were used for CD4 naive and CD4 memory, two for CD8 naive, and one for CD8 memory. To estimate repertoire size and how much clonotypes are shared between individuals, the study performed deep sequencing of blood TCR repertoires from five healthy adults. Libraries were prepared and TCR repertoires were sequenced by different laboratories using diverse techniques, in order to increase sequencing depth and limit assay-specific biases. Per donor, leukapheresis produced somewhere between about 0.8 and 9.5 billion PBMCs. Summary of the overall study and its limitations: Pairwise subsampling led to the expectation that sequencing depth would affect the degree of clonotype sharing among donors. Compared with non-shared clonotypes, clonotypes shared by all four sorted-subset donors had higher generation probabilities. Rarefaction of sorted-subset datasets indicated incomplete sequencing despite the large sequencing depth. When several donors were compared, the shared fraction of clonotypes was 5% to 6.5% for naive CD4, about 4% for naive CD8, about 2.5% for memory CD4, and less than 0.5% for memory CD8. Larger estimated clonotype richness was generally found for naive subsets than for memory subsets. Because the study included only a small number of donors, the genetic and exposure-history diversity represented was limited. Sampling was restricted to blood, and TCR repertoires in tissues likely differ from the TCR repertoires found in blood.

The donors were healthy, HIV-negative adults who had no recently reported acute infections or vaccinations. All donors were Caucasian adults living in Nashville, Tennessee, USA. CD4+ T cells were enriched through magnetic negative selection, after which naive cells were positively selected on CD45RA and the remaining negative fraction served as the memory subset. Blood was obtained by leukapheresis, after which PBMCs were separated by Ficoll-Histopaque density gradient centrifugation and cryopreserved in liquid nitrogen vapor phase. Purity and quantity of every magnetically sorted T cell population were checked by analytical flow cytometry. Each sorted fraction had its genomic DNA isolated and then quantified by UV absorbance on a Nanodrop 2000c. From the germline V gene, CDR1 is KGHSH and CDR2 is LQKENI. The CDR3 holds 16 amino acids from the cysteine to the phenylalanine. Kept here is only the CDR3 DNA, which spans 48 bases and is read in frame from base 1. V trim: 2 bases; J trim: 0 bases; unmatched bases: 3.

Regarding this clone: This clone's antigen is unknown. Per-base quality was not reported, and no clone a single base away is much larger than it.

TCR CDR3 regions were amplified from genomic DNA by multiplex PCR using the deep immunoSEQ assay. For each cell subset, the extracted genomic DNA was distributed evenly across all wells of several immunoSEQ 96-well plates, and each plate served as one replicate. For sorted subsets, about 0.2 ug genomic DNA, equal to tens of thousands of T cell genomes, was loaded into each replicate PCR. Purified libraries were measured with a Qubit 3.0 fluorometer, size-checked on a Bioanalyzer 2100, and measured again with the KAPA Library Quantification kit. A separate single-read 150-cycle Illumina NextSeq 550 flow cell was used to sequence each immunoSEQ 96-well plate. The paper's data handling went like this. Because only junctional sequences without quality scores were contained in the immunoSEQ output, filtering matching that applied to full-length reads could not be performed. Sequences were annotated with PyIR, a Python wrapper for IgBLAST v1.9, using IMGT germline references to assign V/J genes and CDR3. Any read was removed if the V/J assignment was weak (E-value above 1e-6), the CDR3 was missing, or the read contained stop codons, out-of-frame junctions, or ambiguous translated residues. A V3J clonotype was defined by an identical inferred V gene, J gene, and CDR3 amino acid sequence. Percentage overlap between repertoires was calculated by dividing the number of shared unique clonotypes by the size of the smaller repertoire. Three approaches were used to assess repertoire richness: RTK rarefaction, the Chao1 estimator, and Recon v2.1 estimates of unobserved clonotypes. OLGA was used to compute generation probabilities for all TCRbeta clonotypes that the gDNA method yielded from a few donors. The table was pulled from immuneACCESS by TCRdb, which kept in-frame rearrangements only. Such tables lose some clones; where checked, under half of the loss comes from unresolved V genes, and the rest has no known cause. V, J and clone size were drawn from that table, and D and trimming were deduced from the DNA. Here the sample has approximately 2,000,000 clones; about 90% occur a single time. The top ten clonotypes cover more than 0.35% of the sample.

Sequencing was performed on naive CD4+ T cells from PBMCs. The cell subset or site label for this specimen denotes: CD45RA+ positively selected. This TCR derives from a man aged 18 to 29 in good health. Some clones in this sample may be carry-over from other donors' samples. The V and J genes are TRBV18 and TRBJ1-3, and 8 junctional nucleotides match TRBD1. The CDR3 in this case is CASSPDRGASGNTIYF. The base sequence is TGTGCCAGCTCACCAGACAGGGGAGCCTCTGGAAACACCATATATTTT.